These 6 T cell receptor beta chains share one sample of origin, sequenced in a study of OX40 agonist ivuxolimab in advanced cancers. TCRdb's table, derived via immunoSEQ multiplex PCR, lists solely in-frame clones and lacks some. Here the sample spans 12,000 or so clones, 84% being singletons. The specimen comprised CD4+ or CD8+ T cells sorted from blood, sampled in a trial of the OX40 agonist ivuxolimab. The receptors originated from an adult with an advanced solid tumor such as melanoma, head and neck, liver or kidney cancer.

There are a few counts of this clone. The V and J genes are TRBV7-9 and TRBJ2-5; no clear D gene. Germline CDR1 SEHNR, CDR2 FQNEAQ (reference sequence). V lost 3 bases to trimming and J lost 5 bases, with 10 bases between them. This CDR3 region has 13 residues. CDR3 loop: CASSFDLTETQYF. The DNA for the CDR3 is TGTGCCAGCAGCTTTGACTTAACGGAGACCCAGTACTTC.

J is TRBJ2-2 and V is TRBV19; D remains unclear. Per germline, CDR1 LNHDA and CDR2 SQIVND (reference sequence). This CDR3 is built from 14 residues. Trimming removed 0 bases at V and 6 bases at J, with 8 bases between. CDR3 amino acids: CASSIELGPGELFF. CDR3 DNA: TGTGCCAGTAGTATAGAGTTGGGTCCCGGGGAGCTGTTTTTT.

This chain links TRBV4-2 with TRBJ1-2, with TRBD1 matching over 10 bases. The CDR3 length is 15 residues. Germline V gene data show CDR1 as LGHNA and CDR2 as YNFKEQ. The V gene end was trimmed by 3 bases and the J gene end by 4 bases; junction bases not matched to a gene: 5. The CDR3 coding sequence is TGTGCCAGCAGCCAGGGGACAGGGGATAGCTATGGCTACACCTTC. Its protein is CASSQGTGDSYGYTF.

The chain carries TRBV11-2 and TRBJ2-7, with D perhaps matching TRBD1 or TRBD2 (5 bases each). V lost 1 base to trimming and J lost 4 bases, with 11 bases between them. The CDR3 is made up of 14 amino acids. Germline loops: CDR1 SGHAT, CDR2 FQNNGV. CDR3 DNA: TGTGCCAGCAGCTTAGCCGGGACCATATACGAGCAGTACTTC. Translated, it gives CASSLAGTIYEQYF.

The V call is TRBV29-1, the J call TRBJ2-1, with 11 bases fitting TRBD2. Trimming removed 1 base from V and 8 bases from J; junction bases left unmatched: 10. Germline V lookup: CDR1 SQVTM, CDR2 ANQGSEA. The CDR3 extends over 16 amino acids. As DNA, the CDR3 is TGCAGCGTTGAAGGTTTAGCGGGGGGGCCGAGCTATGAGCAGTTCTTC. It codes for CSVEGLAGGPSYEQFF.

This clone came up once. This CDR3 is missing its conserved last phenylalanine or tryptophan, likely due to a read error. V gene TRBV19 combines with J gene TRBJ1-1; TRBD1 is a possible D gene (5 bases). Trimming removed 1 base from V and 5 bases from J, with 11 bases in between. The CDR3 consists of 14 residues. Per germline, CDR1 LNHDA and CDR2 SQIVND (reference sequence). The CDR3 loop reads CASSIGGAGTEAFL. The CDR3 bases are TGTGCCAGTAGTATAGGGGGCGCAGGAACTGAAGCTTTCCTT.